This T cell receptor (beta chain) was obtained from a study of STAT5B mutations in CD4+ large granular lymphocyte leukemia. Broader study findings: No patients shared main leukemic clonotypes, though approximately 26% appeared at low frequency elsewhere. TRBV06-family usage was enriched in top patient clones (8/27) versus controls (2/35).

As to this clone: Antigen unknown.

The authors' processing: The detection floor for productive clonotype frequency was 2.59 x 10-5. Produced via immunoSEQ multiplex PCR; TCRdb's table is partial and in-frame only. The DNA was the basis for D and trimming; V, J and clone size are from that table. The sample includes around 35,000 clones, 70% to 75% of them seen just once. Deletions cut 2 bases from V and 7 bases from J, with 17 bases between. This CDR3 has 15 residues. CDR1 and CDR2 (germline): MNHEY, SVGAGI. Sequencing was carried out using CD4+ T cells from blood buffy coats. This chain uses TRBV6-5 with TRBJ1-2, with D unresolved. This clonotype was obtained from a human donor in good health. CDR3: CASSYQQSRQVGYTF. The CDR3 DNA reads TGTGCCAGCAGTTACCAGCAATCAAGGCAGGTTGGCTACACCTTC.